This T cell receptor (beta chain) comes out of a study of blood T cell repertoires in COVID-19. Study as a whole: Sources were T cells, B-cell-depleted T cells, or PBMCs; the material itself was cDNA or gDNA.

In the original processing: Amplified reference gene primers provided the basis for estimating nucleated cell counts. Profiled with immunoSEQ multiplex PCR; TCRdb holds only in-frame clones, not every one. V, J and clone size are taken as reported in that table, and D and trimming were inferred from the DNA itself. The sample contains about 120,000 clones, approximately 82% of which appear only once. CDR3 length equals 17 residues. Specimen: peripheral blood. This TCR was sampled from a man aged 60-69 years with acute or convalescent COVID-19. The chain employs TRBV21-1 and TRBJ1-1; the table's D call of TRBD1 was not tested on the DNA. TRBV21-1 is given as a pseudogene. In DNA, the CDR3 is TGTGCCAGCAGCACCGACCGGGACAGGGAACTAAACACTGAAGCTTTCTTT. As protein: CASSTDRDRELNTEAFF.